Here is one TCR beta chain with its context. The record originates from a study of T cells in Graves' hyperthyroidism and ophthalmopathy. There were TCR beta CDR3 regions amplified from RNA transcripts. The HTBI set primed first-round TCR CDR3 RT-PCR. A single record per CDR3 protein comes from TCRdb applying MiXCR to the multiplex PCR reads. This sample carries 600,000 to 650,000 distinct CDR3 sequences, less than 25% of them seen once, and the ten largest clones take over 30%. CDR3 length: 17 amino acids. Unmatched junction bases numbered 9, after V lost 4 bases and J lost 0 bases. Per the germline V gene, CDR1 is LGHNA and CDR2 is YSLEER.

The chain is built from TRBV4-3 and TRBJ2-1; 7 nucleotides align to TRBD1. Sequencing used blood. This receptor was taken from a man aged 25 to 40 with Graves' ophthalmopathy. The CDR3 DNA follows: TGCGCCAGCAGCCTGTGGCCTCCAGGGGGCTCCTACAATGAGCAGTTCTTC. This sequence encodes CASSLWPPGGSYNEQFF.